This paragraph covers one T cell receptor (beta chain) sequence. In the study's own analysis: Reference gene primer amplification in the assay estimated nucleated cell counts. The table came from immunoSEQ multiplex PCR; TCRdb's copy has only in-frame clones and leaves some out. V and J calls and clone size are copied from that table; D and trimming were computed from the DNA. The sample lists about 200,000 clones, around 90% occurring once. V lost 1 base and J lost 1, with 14 bases in between. Germline V gene sequence: CDR1 SGHDT, CDR2 YYEEEE. The CDR3 runs 17 residues. This record comes from a study of blood T cell repertoires in COVID-19.

The material sequenced was peripheral blood. This receptor was obtained from a man in his fifties or sixties with acute or convalescent COVID-19. The chain uses TRBV5-6 and TRBJ1-4, with D perhaps matching TRBD1 (6 bases). CDR3 in DNA: TGTGCCAGCAGCTTGCACCAGGGGTGGGGAACTAATGAAAAACTGTTTTTT. It yields the protein CASSLHQGWGTNEKLFF.